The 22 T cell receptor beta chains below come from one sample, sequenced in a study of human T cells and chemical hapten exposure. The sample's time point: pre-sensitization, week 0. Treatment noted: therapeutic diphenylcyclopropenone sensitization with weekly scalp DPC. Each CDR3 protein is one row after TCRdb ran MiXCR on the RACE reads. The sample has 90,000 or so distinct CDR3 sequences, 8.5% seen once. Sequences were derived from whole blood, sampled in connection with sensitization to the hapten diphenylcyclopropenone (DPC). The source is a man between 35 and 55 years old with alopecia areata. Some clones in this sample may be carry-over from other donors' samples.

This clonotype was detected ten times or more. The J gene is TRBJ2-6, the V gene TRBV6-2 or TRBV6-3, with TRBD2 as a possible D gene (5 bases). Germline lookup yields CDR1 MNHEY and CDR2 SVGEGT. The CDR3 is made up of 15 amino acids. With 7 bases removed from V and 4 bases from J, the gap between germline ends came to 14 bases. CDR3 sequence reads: CASMAGEAGANVLTF. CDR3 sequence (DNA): TGTGCCAGCATGGCGGGCGAGGCGGGGGCCAACGTCCTGACTTTC.

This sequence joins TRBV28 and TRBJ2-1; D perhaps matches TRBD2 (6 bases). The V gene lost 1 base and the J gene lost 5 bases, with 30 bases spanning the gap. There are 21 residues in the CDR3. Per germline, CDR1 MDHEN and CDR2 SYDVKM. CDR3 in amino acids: CASSLSIGTLSLNKTNNEQFF. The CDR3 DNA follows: TGTGCCAGCAGTTTATCTATAGGGACTTTATCCCTAAATAAAACCAACAATGAGCAGTTCTTC.

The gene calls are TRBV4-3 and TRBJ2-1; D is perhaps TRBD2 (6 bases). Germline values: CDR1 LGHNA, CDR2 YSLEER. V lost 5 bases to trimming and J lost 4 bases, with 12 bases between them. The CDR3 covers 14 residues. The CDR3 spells CASSTLAGYNEQFF. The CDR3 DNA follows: TGCGCCAGCAGCACCCTCGCGGGGTACAATGAGCAGTTCTTC.

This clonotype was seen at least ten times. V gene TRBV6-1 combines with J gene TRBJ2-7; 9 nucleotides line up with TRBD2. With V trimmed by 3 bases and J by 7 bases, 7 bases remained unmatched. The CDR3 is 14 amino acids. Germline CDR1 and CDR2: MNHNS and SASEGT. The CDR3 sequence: CASSEAGGEEEQYV. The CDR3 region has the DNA TGTGCCAGCAGTGAGGCGGGAGGGGAGGAGGAGCAGTACGTC.

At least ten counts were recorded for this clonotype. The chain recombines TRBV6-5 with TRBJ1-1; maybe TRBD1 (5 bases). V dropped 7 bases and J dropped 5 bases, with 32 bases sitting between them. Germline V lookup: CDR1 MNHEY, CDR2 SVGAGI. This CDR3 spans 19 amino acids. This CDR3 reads CASKGPGRGKYSARTEAFF. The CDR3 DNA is TGTGCCAGCAAGGGGCCTGGTCGGGGCAAGTATTCAGCAAGGACTGAAGCTTTCTTT.

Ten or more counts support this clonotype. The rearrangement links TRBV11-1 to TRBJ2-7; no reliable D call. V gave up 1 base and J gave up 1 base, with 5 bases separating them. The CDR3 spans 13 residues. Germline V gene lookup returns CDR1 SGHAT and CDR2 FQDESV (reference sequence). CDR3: CASSLENSYEQYV. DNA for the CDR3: TGTGCCAGCAGCTTAGAGAATTCCTACGAGCAGTACGTC.

CDR3 nucleotide sequence: TGTGCCAGCAGCTACGGGACCGGCCATAGGGAGACCCAGTACTTC. As protein: CASSYGTGHRETQYF. The chain couples TRBV7-9 to TRBJ2-5; D may match TRBD1 or TRBD2 (5 bases each). With 4 bases removed from V and 5 bases from J, the gap between germline ends came to 17 bases. There are 15 residues in the CDR3. Germline CDR1 is SEHNR and CDR2 is FQNEAQ (reference sequence).

In nucleotides, the CDR3 is TGTGCCAGCTCCTTGGAGGGGGATCAGCCCCAGCATTTT. Protein product: CASSLEGDQPQHF. The rearrangement uses TRBV18 and TRBJ1-5; tentatively, D is TRBD1 (6 bases). V lost 6 bases, J lost 5 bases, and 11 bases lay in between. Germline CDR1 and CDR2: KGHSH and LQKENI. This CDR3 spans 13 amino acids. Variable domain in full (rest from reference TRBV18 and TRBJ1-5): NAGVMQNPRHLVRRRGQEARLRCSPMKGHSHVYWYRQLPEEGLKFMVYLQKENIIDESGMPKERFSAEFPKEGPSILRIQQVVRGDSAAYFCASSLEGDQPQHFGDGTRLSIL.

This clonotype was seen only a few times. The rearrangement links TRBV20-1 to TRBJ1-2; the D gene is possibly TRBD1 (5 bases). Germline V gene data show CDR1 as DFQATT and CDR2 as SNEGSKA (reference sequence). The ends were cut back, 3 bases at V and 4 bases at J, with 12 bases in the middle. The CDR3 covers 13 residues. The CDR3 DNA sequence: TGCAGTGCTAGTCCCGGGGGTGGCTATGGCTACACCTTC. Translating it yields CSASPGGGYGYTF.

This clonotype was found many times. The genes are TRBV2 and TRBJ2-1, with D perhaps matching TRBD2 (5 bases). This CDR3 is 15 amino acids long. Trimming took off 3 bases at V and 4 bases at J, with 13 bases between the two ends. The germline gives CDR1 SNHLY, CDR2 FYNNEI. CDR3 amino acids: CASSERASLYNEQFF. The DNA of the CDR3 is TGTGCCAGCAGTGAGAGGGCCTCACTGTACAATGAGCAGTTCTTC. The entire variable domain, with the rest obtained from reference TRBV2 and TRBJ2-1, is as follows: EPEVTQTPSHQVTQMGQEVILRCVPISNHLYFYWYRQILGQKVEFLVSFYNNEISEKSEIFDDQFSVERPDGSNFTLKIRSTKLEDSAMYFCASSERASLYNEQFFGPGTRLTVL.

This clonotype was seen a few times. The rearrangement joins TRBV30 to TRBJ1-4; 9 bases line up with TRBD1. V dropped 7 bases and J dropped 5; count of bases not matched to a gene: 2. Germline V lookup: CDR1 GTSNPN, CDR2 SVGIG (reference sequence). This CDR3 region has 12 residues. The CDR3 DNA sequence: TGTGCCTCTGGACAGGGGAATGAAAAACTGTTTTTT. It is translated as CASGQGNEKLFF.

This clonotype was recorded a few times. The CDR3 sequence is CASSPAGGISDEQFF. CDR3 DNA: TGTGCCAGCAGCCCAGCTGGCGGGATCTCGGATGAGCAGTTCTTC. The V gene is TRBV5-4, the J gene TRBJ2-1; TRBD2 is a possible D gene (6 bases). The germline V and J ends were trimmed by 4 bases and 8 bases, with 19 bases remaining between them. The V gene's germline CDR1 is SGHNT and CDR2 YYREEE (reference sequence). The CDR3 covers 15 residues.

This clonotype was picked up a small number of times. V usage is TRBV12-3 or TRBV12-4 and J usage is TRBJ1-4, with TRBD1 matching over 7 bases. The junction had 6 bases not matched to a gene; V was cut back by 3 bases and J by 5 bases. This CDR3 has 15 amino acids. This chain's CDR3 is CASSLRTGINEKLFF. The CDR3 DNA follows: TGTGCCAGCAGTTTGAGGACAGGAATCAATGAAAAACTGTTTTTT.

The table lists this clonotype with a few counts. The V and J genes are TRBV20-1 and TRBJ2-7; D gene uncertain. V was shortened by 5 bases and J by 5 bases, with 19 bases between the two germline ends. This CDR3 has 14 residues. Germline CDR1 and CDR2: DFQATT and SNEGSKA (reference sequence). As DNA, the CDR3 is TGCAGTGCTTACACCGGTGCAGACCCCAACGAGCAGTACTTC. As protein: CSAYTGADPNEQYF.

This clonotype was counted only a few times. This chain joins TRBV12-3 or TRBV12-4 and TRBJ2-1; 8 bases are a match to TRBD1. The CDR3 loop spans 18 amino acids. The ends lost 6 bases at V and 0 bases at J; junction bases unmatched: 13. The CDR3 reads CASRGTGRSFSSYNEQFF. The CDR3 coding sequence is TGTGCCAGCAGGGGGACAGGCCGCTCTTTCAGCTCCTACAATGAGCAGTTCTTC.

The CDR3 sequence: CSVVLAGRASSYNEQFF. The CDR3 DNA reads as TGCAGCGTTGTACTAGCGGGGAGAGCCAGCTCCTACAATGAGCAGTTCTTC. The chain employs TRBV29-1 and TRBJ2-1; 10 positions agree with TRBD2. CDR1 and CDR2 from the germline V gene are SQVTM and ANQGSEA. The V segment lost 4 bases and the J segment 0 bases; nucleotides outside the gene matches: 9. CDR3 size: 17 residues.

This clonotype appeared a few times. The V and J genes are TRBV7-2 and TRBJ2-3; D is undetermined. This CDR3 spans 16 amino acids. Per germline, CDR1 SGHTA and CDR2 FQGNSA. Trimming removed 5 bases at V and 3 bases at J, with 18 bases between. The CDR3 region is CASSRSLEAQTDTQYF. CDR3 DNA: TGTGCCAGCAGCCGTAGTCTCGAGGCCCAGACAGATACGCAGTATTTT.

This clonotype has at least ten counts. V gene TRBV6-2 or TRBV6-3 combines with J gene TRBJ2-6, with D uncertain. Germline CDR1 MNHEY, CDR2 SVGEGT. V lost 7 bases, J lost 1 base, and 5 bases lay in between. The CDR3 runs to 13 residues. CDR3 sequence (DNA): TGTGCCAGCACCCTTTCTGGGGCCAACGTCCTGACTTTC. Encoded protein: CASTLSGANVLTF.

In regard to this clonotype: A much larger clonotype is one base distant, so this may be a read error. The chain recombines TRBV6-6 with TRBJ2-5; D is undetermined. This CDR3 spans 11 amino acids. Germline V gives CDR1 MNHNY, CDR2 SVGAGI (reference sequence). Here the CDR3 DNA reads TGTGCCTGCAGTTACACAGAGACCCAGTACTTC. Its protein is CACSYTETQYF.

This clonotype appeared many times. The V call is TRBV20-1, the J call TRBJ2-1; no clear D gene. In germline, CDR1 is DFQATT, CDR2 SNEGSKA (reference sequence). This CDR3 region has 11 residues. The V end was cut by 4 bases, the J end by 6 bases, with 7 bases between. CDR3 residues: CSATDINEQFF. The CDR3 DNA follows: TGCAGTGCTACAGATATCAATGAGCAGTTCTTC.

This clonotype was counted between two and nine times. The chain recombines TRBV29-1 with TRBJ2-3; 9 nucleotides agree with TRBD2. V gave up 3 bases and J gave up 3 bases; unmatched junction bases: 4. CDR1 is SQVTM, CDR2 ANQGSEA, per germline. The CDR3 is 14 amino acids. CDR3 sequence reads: CSVDSAGGTDTQYF. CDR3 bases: TGCAGCGTTGATTCTGCGGGAGGGACAGATACGCAGTATTTT.

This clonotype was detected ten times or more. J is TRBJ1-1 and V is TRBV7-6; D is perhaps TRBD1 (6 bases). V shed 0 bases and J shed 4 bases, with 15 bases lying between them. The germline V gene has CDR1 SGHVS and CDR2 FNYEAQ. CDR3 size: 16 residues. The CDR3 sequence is CASSLASVDRLTEAFF. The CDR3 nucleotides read TGTGCCAGCAGCTTAGCCTCCGTGGACAGACTCACTGAAGCTTTCTTT.